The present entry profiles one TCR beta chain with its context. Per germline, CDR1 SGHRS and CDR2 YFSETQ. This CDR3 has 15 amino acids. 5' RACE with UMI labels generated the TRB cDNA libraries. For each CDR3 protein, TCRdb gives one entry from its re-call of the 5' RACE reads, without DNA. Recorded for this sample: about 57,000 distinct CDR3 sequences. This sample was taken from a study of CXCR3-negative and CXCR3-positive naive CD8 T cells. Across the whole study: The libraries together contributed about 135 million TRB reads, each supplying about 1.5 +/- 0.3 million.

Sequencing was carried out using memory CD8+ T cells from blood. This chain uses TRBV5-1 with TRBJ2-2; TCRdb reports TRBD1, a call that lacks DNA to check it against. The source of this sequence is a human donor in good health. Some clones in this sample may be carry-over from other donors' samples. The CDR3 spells CASSPGQLNTGELFF.